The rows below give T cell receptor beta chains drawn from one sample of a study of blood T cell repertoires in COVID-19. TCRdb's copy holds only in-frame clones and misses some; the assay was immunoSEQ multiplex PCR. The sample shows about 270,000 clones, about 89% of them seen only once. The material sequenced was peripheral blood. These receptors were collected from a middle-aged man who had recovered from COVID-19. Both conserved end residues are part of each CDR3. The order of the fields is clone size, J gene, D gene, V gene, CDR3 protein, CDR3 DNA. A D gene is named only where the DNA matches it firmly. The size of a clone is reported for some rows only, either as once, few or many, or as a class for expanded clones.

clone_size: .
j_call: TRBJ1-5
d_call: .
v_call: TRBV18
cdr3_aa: CASSPWGRGHQPQHF
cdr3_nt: TGTGCCAGCTCACCATGGGGCAGGGGCCATCAGCCCCAGCATTTT

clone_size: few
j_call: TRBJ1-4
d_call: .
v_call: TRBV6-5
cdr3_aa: CASSYGGVQANEKLFF
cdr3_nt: TGTGCCAGCAGTTACGGCGGGGTTCAGGCTAATGAAAAACTGTTTTTT

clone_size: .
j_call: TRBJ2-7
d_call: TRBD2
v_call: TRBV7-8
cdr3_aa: CASSFTGRNSYEQYF
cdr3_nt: TGTGCCAGCAGCTTTACCGGGAGGAACTCCTACGAGCAGTACTTC

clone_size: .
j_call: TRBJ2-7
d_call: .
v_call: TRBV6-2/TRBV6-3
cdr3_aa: CASSGQKVPYEQYF
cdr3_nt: TGTGCCAGCAGCGGACAGAAAGTTCCCTACGAGCAGTACTTC

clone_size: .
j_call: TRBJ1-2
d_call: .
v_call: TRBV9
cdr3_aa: CASSVGQLGMDGYTF
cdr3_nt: TGTGCCAGCAGCGTCGGACAGTTGGGGATGGATGGCTACACCTTC

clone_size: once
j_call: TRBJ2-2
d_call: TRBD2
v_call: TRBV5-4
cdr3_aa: CASSPGLAGDHTGELFF
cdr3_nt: TGTGCCAGCAGCCCGGGACTAGCGGGGGACCACACCGGGGAGCTGTTTTTT

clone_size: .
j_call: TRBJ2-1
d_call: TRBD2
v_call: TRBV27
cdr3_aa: CASSATSGRAYEQFF
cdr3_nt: TGTGCCAGCAGTGCTACTAGCGGGAGGGCCTATGAGCAGTTCTTC

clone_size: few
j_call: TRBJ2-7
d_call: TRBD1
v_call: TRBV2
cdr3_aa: CASTWGQGTEQYF
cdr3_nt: TGTGCCAGCACCTGGGGACAGGGTACCGAGCAGTACTTC

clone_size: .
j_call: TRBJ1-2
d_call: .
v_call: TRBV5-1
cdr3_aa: CASSLAGDGYGYTF
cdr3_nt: TGCGCCAGCAGCTTGGCGGGGGACGGCTATGGCTACACCTTC

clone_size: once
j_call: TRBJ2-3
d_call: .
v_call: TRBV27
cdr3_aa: CASSFLGAGDTQYF
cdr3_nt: TGTGCCAGCAGTTTCTTGGGGGCAGGAGATACGCAGTATTTT

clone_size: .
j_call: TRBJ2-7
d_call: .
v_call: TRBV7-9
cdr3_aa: CASSLDSEQYF
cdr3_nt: TGTGCCAGCAGCTTAGACTCCGAGCAGTACTTC

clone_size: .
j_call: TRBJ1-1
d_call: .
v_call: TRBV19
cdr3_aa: CATSQLIVTEAFF
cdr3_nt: TGTGCCACCTCACAGTTAATCGTCACTGAAGCTTTCTTT

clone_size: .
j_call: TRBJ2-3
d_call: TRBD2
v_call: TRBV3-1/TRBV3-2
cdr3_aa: CASSQDLGLAGGQDTQYF
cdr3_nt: TGTGCCAGCAGCCAAGATCTTGGACTAGCGGGGGGTCAAGATACGCAGTATTTT

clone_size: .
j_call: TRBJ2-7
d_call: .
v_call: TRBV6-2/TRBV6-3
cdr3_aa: CASSYSAVEQYF
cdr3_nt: TGTGCCAGCAGTTACTCGGCGGTGGAGCAGTACTTC

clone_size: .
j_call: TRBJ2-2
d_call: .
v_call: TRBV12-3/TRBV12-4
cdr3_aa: CASSLAGVGELFF
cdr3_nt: TGTGCCAGCAGTTTAGCGGGAGTCGGGGAGCTGTTTTTT

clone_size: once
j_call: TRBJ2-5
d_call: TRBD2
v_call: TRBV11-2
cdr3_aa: CASSLGGSGGSRETQYF
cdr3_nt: TGTGCCAGCAGCTTAGGCGGTAGCGGGGGAAGTCGGGAGACCCAGTACTTC

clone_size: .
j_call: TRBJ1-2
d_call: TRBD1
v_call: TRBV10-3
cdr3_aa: CAIRPGQMFYGYTF
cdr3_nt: TGTGCCATCAGACCGGGACAGATGTTCTATGGCTACACCTTC

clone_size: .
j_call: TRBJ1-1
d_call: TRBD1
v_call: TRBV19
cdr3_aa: CATQDRGLVTEAFF
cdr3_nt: TGTGCCACCCAGGACAGGGGTTTAGTCACTGAAGCTTTCTTT